This TCR beta chain was captured in a study of shared clonotypes between healthy human individuals. Study-level results: With few donors, the genetic and exposure-history diversity represented was limited. Across a few donors, naive CD4 shared roughly 5%, naive CD8 under 4%, memory CD4 2.3%, memory CD8 0.4% to 0.5%.

Clones were read by immunoSEQ multiplex PCR, and TCRdb kept only the in-frame ones, dropping some. This table holds about 1.5 million clones, 98% found once. Germline values: CDR1 ENHRY, CDR2 SYGVKD. V lost 6 bases to trimming and J lost 4 bases; unmatched junction nucleotides: 5. CDR3 size: 14 residues. With respect to this clone: Its specificity is unknown.

The sample consisted of naive CD4+ T cells sorted from blood. Noted subset: CD45RA+ positively selected. This sequence was found in a young man in good health. The V and J genes are TRBV10-3 and TRBJ2-7; 11 nucleotides line up with TRBD1. The CDR3 sequence: CAIRGDRGSYEQYF. The DNA of the CDR3 is TGTGCCATCAGGGGGGACAGGGGGAGTTACGAGCAGTACTTC.